This entry concerns a single T cell receptor beta chain. Its antigen is unidentified. Terminally differentiated effector memory CD45RA+ cells were excluded from the naive CD8 cells, which were CD45RO-negative and positively selected for CCR7. From germline, CDR1 is MNHNS and CDR2 SASEGT. With 2 bases removed from V and 0 bases from J, the gap between germline ends came to 7 bases. CDR3 length: 14 residues. The assay was carried out at the deep level. Measured with immunoSEQ multiplex PCR; TCRdb has only the in-frame clones, and not every one. The sample has roughly 770,000 clones, about 97% seen once. The data are from a study of shared clonotypes between healthy human individuals. Study results and limitations: Estimated clonotype richness was generally higher in naive than memory subsets.

The sequenced sample consisted of naive CD8+ T cells sorted from blood. The chain has TRBV6-1 and TRBJ1-1; D not certain. The TCR originated in a man under 40 in good health. The chain's CDR3 is CASSEQTLNTEAFF. CDR3 nucleotide sequence: TGTGCCAGCAGTGAACAGACCCTGAACACTGAAGCTTTCTTT.